This is a list of T cell receptor beta chains from one sample in a study of blood T cell repertoires in COVID-19. Clones were sequenced by immunoSEQ multiplex PCR, and TCRdb holds only the in-frame ones, with some missing. This table has fewer than 400,000 clones, roughly 90% appearing once. Sequencing was done on a sample of PBMCs or T cells enriched from blood (not recorded which). The receptor source for this set is a woman aged 25 to 39 who had been exposed to COVID-19. Both conserved end residues are part of each CDR3. Fields, in order: V gene, CDR3 length, D gene, J gene, clone size, CDR3 DNA, CDR3 protein. The D gene is left open where the match is weak. The listing skips clone size in some rows; elsewhere it reads once, few, many or a size class.

V gene: TRBV2; CDR3 length: 14; D gene: -; J gene: TRBJ2-1; clone size: -; CDR3 DNA: TGTGCCAGCAGTGTTCGACTAGACTACAATGAGCAGTTCTTC; CDR3 protein: CASSVRLDYNEQFF
V gene: TRBV18; CDR3 length: 15; D gene: TRBD1; J gene: TRBJ1-2; clone size: -; CDR3 DNA: TGTGCCAGCTCCCAGGTGACAGGGGCCCTCTATGGCTACACCTTC; CDR3 protein: CASSQVTGALYGYTF
V gene: TRBV5-4; CDR3 length: 13; D gene: -; J gene: TRBJ1-3; clone size: once; CDR3 DNA: TGTGCCAGCAGCGTCCCAGGGAGAAACACCATATATTTT; CDR3 protein: CASSVPGRNTIYF
V gene: TRBV11-3; CDR3 length: 13; D gene: -; J gene: TRBJ1-1; clone size: -; CDR3 DNA: TGTGCCAGCAGCTTAAACCGGGATGCTGAAGCTTTCTTT; CDR3 protein: CASSLNRDAEAFF
V gene: TRBV10-3; CDR3 length: 13; D gene: -; J gene: TRBJ2-1; clone size: -; CDR3 DNA: TGTGCCATCACCGAGGTCTCGCCGGGTCCGCAGTTCTTC; CDR3 protein: CAITEVSPGPQFF
V gene: TRBV5-6; CDR3 length: 11; D gene: -; J gene: TRBJ2-1; clone size: once; CDR3 DNA: TGTGCCAGCAGGCAGGGTCCTGAGCAGTTCTTC; CDR3 protein: CASRQGPEQFF
V gene: TRBV15; CDR3 length: 14; D gene: -; J gene: TRBJ1-2; clone size: -; CDR3 DNA: TGTGCCACCAGCAGAGATATGCCAGGGGATGGCTACACCTTC; CDR3 protein: CATSRDMPGDGYTF
V gene: TRBV27; CDR3 length: 13; D gene: -; J gene: TRBJ1-5; clone size: -; CDR3 DNA: TGTGCCAGCAGTCAGCGTAGCAATCAGCCCCAGCATTTT; CDR3 protein: CASSQRSNQPQHF
V gene: TRBV5-5; CDR3 length: 15; D gene: -; J gene: TRBJ2-7; clone size: -; CDR3 DNA: TGTGCCAGCAGCTTCTATGACAGTTCCACCTACGAGCAGTACTTC; CDR3 protein: CASSFYDSSTYEQYF
V gene: TRBV5-1; CDR3 length: 16; D gene: TRBD1; J gene: TRBJ2-5; clone size: -; CDR3 DNA: TGCGCCAGCAGCTTCGGGGTAGCGACAGGGTACGAGACCCAGTACTTC; CDR3 protein: CASSFGVATGYETQYF
V gene: TRBV7-7; CDR3 length: 14; D gene: TRBD1; J gene: TRBJ2-7; clone size: -; CDR3 DNA: TGTGCCAGCAGCTTAGACCGGGACAGAGGCGAGCAGTACTTC; CDR3 protein: CASSLDRDRGEQYF
V gene: TRBV20-1; CDR3 length: 15; D gene: -; J gene: TRBJ1-6; clone size: -; CDR3 DNA: TGCAGTGCTAGTCGCGGACGGTCCCAGGCGGGTCCCCTCCACTTT; CDR3 protein: CSASRGRSQAGPLHF
V gene: TRBV11-3; CDR3 length: 13; D gene: TRBD2; J gene: TRBJ2-3; clone size: -; CDR3 DNA: TGTGCCAGCAGCGAGGGACTAGCAGATACGCAGTATTTT; CDR3 protein: CASSEGLADTQYF
V gene: TRBV4-1; CDR3 length: 19; D gene: TRBD1; J gene: TRBJ2-1; clone size: -; CDR3 DNA: TGCGCCAGCAGCCAACCCCGGGACAGGGCAGTTAGGGAGTTCGTCACGCAGTTCTTC; CDR3 protein: CASSQPRDRAVREFVTQFF
V gene: TRBV28; CDR3 length: 14; D gene: -; J gene: TRBJ1-6; clone size: few; CDR3 DNA: TGTGCCAGCAGTCAAGGGGGTTTTCAGTCACCCCTCCACTTT; CDR3 protein: CASSQGGFQSPLHF
V gene: TRBV5-6; CDR3 length: 13; D gene: -; J gene: TRBJ1-2; clone size: -; CDR3 DNA: TGTGCCAGCAGCTTGGGGACAGCTTATGGCTACACCTTC; CDR3 protein: CASSLGTAYGYTF
V gene: TRBV7-3; CDR3 length: 15; D gene: TRBD2; J gene: TRBJ2-1; clone size: -; CDR3 DNA: TGTGCCAGCAGCTTGAGCGGGGGGAAACTCAATGAGCAGTTCTTC; CDR3 protein: CASSLSGGKLNEQFF
V gene: TRBV6-5; CDR3 length: 14; D gene: TRBD1; J gene: TRBJ1-5; clone size: -; CDR3 DNA: TGTGCCAGCAGCCGGGACAGACTCAATCAGCCCCAGCATTTT; CDR3 protein: CASSRDRLNQPQHF
V gene: TRBV5-6; CDR3 length: 14; D gene: -; J gene: TRBJ1-4; clone size: -; CDR3 DNA: TGTGCCAGCAGCTCGGGACTGCTTAATGAAAAACTGTTTTTT; CDR3 protein: CASSSGLLNEKLFF
V gene: TRBV28; CDR3 length: 13; D gene: -; J gene: TRBJ1-5; clone size: -; CDR3 DNA: TGTGCCAGCAGTTTTCAGGGAATCCAGCCCCAGCATTTT; CDR3 protein: CASSFQGIQPQHF
V gene: TRBV30; CDR3 length: 14; D gene: -; J gene: TRBJ2-7; clone size: once; CDR3 DNA: TGTGCCTGGAGTGTTGGAGGCTTGCTAAGCGAGCAGTACTTC; CDR3 protein: CAWSVGGLLSEQYF
V gene: TRBV19; CDR3 length: 16; D gene: TRBD2; J gene: TRBJ2-1; clone size: -; CDR3 DNA: TGTGCCAGTAGTATAGTGGGTAGCGGGGCCTACAATGAGCAGTTCTTC; CDR3 protein: CASSIVGSGAYNEQFF
V gene: TRBV29-1; CDR3 length: 15; D gene: TRBD1; J gene: TRBJ1-2; clone size: -; CDR3 DNA: TGCAGCGTTAGCGCAGGGGGCTATACCAACTATGGCTACACCTTC; CDR3 protein: CSVSAGGYTNYGYTF
V gene: TRBV3-1/TRBV3-2; CDR3 length: 15; D gene: TRBD2; J gene: TRBJ2-7; clone size: -; CDR3 DNA: TGTGCCAGCAGCTATACTAGCGGGGGCCCTTACGAGCAGTACTTC; CDR3 protein: CASSYTSGGPYEQYF
V gene: TRBV27; CDR3 length: 16; D gene: TRBD1; J gene: TRBJ1-2; clone size: -; CDR3 DNA: TGTGCCAGCAGTTTAACTGGGACAGGGGGCGGCTATGGCTACACCTTC; CDR3 protein: CASSLTGTGGGYGYTF
V gene: TRBV5-5; CDR3 length: 16; D gene: TRBD1; J gene: TRBJ1-5; clone size: -; CDR3 DNA: TGTGCCAGCAGCTTGGTGACAGGGGAGGTTGGACAGCCCCAGCATTTT; CDR3 protein: CASSLVTGEVGQPQHF
V gene: TRBV19; CDR3 length: 14; D gene: -; J gene: TRBJ1-1; clone size: few; CDR3 DNA: TGTGCCTGTGGAGGGAGGGGTATGAACACTGAAGCTTTCTTT; CDR3 protein: CACGGRGMNTEAFF
V gene: TRBV19; CDR3 length: 14; D gene: -; J gene: TRBJ1-5; clone size: -; CDR3 DNA: TGTGCCAGCCGAGACCTCTCTCAGGGTCAGCCCCAGCATTTT; CDR3 protein: CASRDLSQGQPQHF
V gene: TRBV5-6; CDR3 length: 14; D gene: TRBD1; J gene: TRBJ1-1; clone size: -; CDR3 DNA: TGTGCCAGCAGCTTTCGACAGGGGGTTGGTGAAGCTTTCTTT; CDR3 protein: CASSFRQGVGEAFF
V gene: TRBV12-2; CDR3 length: 18; D gene: -; J gene: TRBJ2-1; clone size: -; CDR3 DNA: TGTGCAAGTCGCCCCCATCTAGGACAGGGCAGCTCCTACAATGAGCAGTTCTTC; CDR3 protein: CASRPHLGQGSSYNEQFF
V gene: TRBV3-1/TRBV3-2; CDR3 length: 14; D gene: TRBD1; J gene: TRBJ1-3; clone size: few; CDR3 DNA: TGTGCCAGCGGACAGGGCTTGTCTGGAAACACCATATATTTT; CDR3 protein: CASGQGLSGNTIYF
V gene: TRBV15; CDR3 length: 12; D gene: -; J gene: TRBJ2-7; clone size: -; CDR3 DNA: TGTGCCGCCGGAGGGTTGATGCGGGAGCAGTACTTC; CDR3 protein: CAAGGLMREQYF
V gene: TRBV19; CDR3 length: 15; D gene: -; J gene: TRBJ1-2; clone size: -; CDR3 DNA: TGTGCCAGTAACACCGGGACACCGACTAACTATGGCTACACCTTC; CDR3 protein: CASNTGTPTNYGYTF
V gene: TRBV9; CDR3 length: 14; D gene: -; J gene: TRBJ1-2; clone size: -; CDR3 DNA: TGTGCCAGCAGCGCAGCCCGGGGGGCAGATGGCTACACCTTC; CDR3 protein: CASSAARGADGYTF
V gene: TRBV7-9; CDR3 length: 13; D gene: -; J gene: TRBJ2-5; clone size: -; CDR3 DNA: TGTGCCAGCACCGAAGACTCGAAAGAGACCCAGTACTTC; CDR3 protein: CASTEDSKETQYF
V gene: TRBV15; CDR3 length: 13; D gene: -; J gene: TRBJ1-2; clone size: few; CDR3 DNA: TGTGCCACCAGCAGAGATACGGTTAGTGGCTACACCTTC; CDR3 protein: CATSRDTVSGYTF
V gene: TRBV7-2; CDR3 length: 14; D gene: -; J gene: TRBJ1-1; clone size: -; CDR3 DNA: TGTGCCAGCAGCTTAGATGGGGGCAGCACTGAAGCTTTCTTT; CDR3 protein: CASSLDGGSTEAFF
V gene: TRBV19; CDR3 length: 11; D gene: TRBD1; J gene: TRBJ2-7; clone size: -; CDR3 DNA: TGTGCCAGTAGTATGGACAGGGCGGTCTACTTC; CDR3 protein: CASSMDRAVYF
V gene: TRBV18; CDR3 length: 11; D gene: -; J gene: TRBJ2-7; clone size: -; CDR3 DNA: TGTGCCAGCTCGCCCCAGATGGAGCAGTACTTC; CDR3 protein: CASSPQMEQYF